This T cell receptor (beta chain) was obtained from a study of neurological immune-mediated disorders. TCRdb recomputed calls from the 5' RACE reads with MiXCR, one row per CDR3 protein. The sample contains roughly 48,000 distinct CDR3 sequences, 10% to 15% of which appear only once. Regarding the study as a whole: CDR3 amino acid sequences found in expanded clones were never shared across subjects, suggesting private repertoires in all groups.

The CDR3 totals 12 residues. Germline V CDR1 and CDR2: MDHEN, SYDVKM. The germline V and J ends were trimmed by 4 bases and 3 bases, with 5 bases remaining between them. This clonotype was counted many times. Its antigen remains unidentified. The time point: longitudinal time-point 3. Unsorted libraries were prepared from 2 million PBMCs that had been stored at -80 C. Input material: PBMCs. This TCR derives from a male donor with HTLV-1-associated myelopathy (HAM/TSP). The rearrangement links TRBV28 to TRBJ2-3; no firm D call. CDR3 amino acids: CASSSATDTQYF. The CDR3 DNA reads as TGTGCCAGCAGTTCAGCTACAGATACGCAGTATTTT.